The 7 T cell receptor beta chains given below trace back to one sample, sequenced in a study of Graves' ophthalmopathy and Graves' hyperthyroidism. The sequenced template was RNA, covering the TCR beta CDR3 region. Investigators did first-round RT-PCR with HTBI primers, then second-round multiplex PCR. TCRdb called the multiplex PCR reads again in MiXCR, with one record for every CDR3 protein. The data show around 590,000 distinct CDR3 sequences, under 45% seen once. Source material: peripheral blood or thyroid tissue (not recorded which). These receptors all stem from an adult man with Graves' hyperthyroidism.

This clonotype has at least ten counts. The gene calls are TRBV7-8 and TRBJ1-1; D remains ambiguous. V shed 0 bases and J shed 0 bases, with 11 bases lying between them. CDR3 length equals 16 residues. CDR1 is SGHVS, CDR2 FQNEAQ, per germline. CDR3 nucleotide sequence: TGTGCCAGCAGCTTAGCGGGGAGGCTCGTGAACACTGAAGCTTTCTTT. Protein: CASSLAGRLVNTEAFF.

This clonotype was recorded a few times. CDR3 loop: CASSGTTGPNEKLFF. CDR3 sequence (DNA): TGTGCCAGCAGTGGAACGACAGGACCAAATGAAAAACTGTTTTTT. V gene TRBV6-1 combines with J gene TRBJ1-4; TRBD1 is a possible D gene (6 bases). Trimming removed 4 bases at V and 5 bases at J, with 14 bases between. Germline V gene data show CDR1 as MNHNS and CDR2 as SASEGT. The CDR3 covers 15 residues.

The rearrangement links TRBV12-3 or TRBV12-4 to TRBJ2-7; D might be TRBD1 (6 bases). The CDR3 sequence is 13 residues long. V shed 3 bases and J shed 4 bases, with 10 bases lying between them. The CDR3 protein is CASSFGQPYEQYF. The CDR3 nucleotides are TGTGCCAGCAGTTTCGGACAGCCATACGAGCAGTACTTC.

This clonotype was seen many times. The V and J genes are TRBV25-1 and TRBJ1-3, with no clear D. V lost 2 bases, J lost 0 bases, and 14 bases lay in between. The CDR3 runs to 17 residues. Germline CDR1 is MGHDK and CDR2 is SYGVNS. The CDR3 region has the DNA TGTGCCAGCAGTGAAATGAAGGACTACTCCTCTGGAAACACCATATATTTT. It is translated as CASSEMKDYSSGNTIYF. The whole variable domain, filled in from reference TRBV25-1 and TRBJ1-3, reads EADIYQTPRYLVIGTGKKITLECSQTMGHDKMYWYQQDPGMELHLIHYSYGVNSTEKGDLSSESTVSRIRTEHFPLTLESARPSHTSQYLCASSEMKDYSSGNTIYFGEGSWLTVV.

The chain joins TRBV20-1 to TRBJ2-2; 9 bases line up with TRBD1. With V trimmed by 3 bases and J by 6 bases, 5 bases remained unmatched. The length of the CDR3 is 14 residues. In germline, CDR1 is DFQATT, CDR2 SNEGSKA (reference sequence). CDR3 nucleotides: TGCAGTGCTAGCGTGGGACAGGGATCCGGGGAGCTGTTTTTT. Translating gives CSASVGQGSGELFF.

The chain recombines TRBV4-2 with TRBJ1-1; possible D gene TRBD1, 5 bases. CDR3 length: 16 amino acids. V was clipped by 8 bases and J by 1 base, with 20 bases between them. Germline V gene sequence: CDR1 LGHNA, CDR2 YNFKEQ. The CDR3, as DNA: TGTGCCAGCTCACAAAACGGAGGGGCTACGAACACTGAAGCTTTCTTT. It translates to CASSQNGGATNTEAFF.

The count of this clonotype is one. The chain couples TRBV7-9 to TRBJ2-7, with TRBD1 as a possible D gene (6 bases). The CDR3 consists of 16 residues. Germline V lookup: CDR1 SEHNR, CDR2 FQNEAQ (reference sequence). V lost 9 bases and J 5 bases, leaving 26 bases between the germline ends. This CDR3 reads CASQGTVASGANEQYF. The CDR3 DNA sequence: TGTGCCAGTCAGGGGACGGTAGCCTCTGGGGCCAACGAGCAGTACTTC.